The next 21 T cell receptor beta chains were all read from a single sample in a study of glioma-infiltrating T cells after dendritic cell vaccination. TCRdb's copy holds only in-frame clones and misses some; the assay was immunoSEQ multiplex PCR. Altogether about 87,000 clones are present, around four fifths being singletons, with the ten largest covering 6% to 8%. Time point of the sample: after dendritic cell vaccination, including at tumor progression/relapse. This specimen was blood, taken after dendritic cell vaccination. The receptors were sampled from a human donor with glioblastoma.

The DNA of the CDR3 is TGTGCCAGTAGTATGGGGAGGGAGCAGTACTTC. Amino acid sequence: CASSMGREQYF. The chain links TRBV19 to TRBJ2-7; possible D gene TRBD2, 6 bases. With 3 bases removed from V and 7 bases from J, the gap between germline ends came to 7 bases. The CDR3 contains 11 residues. CDR1 is LNHDA, CDR2 SQIVND, per germline (reference sequence).

This chain uses TRBV18 with TRBJ1-5; D is uncertain. The V and J ends lost 3 bases and 7 bases respectively, with 13 bases between them. Germline assignment: CDR1 KGHSH and CDR2 LQKENI. CDR3 length equals 14 residues. CDR3 loop: CASSPSGESQPQHF. The CDR3 DNA is TGTGCCAGCTCACCCTCCGGGGAGAGCCAGCCCCAGCATTTT.

The rearrangement links TRBV16 to TRBJ1-4, with 7 bases aligning to TRBD1. The CDR3 spans 14 residues. With V trimmed by 3 bases and J by 7 bases, 5 bases remained unmatched. CDR1 KGHSY and CDR2 FQNENV come from the germline V gene. The CDR3 nucleotides read TGTGCCAGCAGCCAGTCGGGACAGTTTGAAAAACTGTTTTTT. Its protein is CASSQSGQFEKLFF. Supplemented by reference TRBV16 and TRBJ1-4, the full variable domain reads GEEVAQTPKHLVRGEGQKAKLYCAPIKGHSYVFWYQQVLKNEFKFLISFQNENVFDETGMPKERFSAKCLPNSPCSLEIQATKLEDSAVYFCASSQSGQFEKLFFGSGTQLSVL.

The chain carries TRBV16 and TRBJ2-7; 8 nucleotides match TRBD1. V was pared by 6 bases and J by 3 bases, with 4 bases of the junction left unmatched. Germline V gives CDR1 KGHSY, CDR2 FQNENV. The CDR3 runs 13 residues. Written as DNA, the CDR3 is TGTGCCAGCAGTCCAGACAGGGGCTACGAGCAGTACTTC. Amino acid sequence: CASSPDRGYEQYF.

The DNA for the CDR3 is TGTGCCAGCAGCTACAGTGATGAGCAGTTCTTC. This sequence encodes CASSYSDEQFF. The V call is TRBV7-2, the J call TRBJ2-1; D remains unclear. V lost 4 bases and J lost 8, with 6 bases in between. The CDR3 consists of 11 residues. Germline V CDR1 and CDR2: SGHTA, FQGNSA.

The chain links TRBV7-8 to TRBJ2-7, with TRBD1 identical over 8 bases. CDR1 is SGHVS and CDR2 is FQNEAQ in the germline V gene. This CDR3 spans 15 amino acids. V lost 5 bases to trimming and J lost 2 bases; unmatched junction nucleotides: 8. Here the CDR3 reads CASSAAGTGTYEQYF. CDR3 DNA sequence: TGTGCCAGCAGCGCCGCCGGGACAGGCACCTACGAGCAGTACTTC. Complete variable domain (other parts from reference TRBV7-8 and TRBJ2-7): GAGVSQSPRYKVAKRGQDVALRCDPISGHVSLFWYQQALGQGPEFLTYFQNEAQLDKSGLPSDRFFAERPEGSVSTLKIQRTQQEDSAVYLCASSAAGTGTYEQYFGPGTRLTVT.

This chain joins TRBV27 and TRBJ1-5, with D unresolved. The germline CDR1 and CDR2 sequences are MNHEY and SMNVEV (reference sequence). Trimming took off 10 bases at V and 7 bases at J, with 20 bases between the two ends. CDR3 size: 14 residues. CDR3 in DNA: TGTGCCACCTCGGCGGGCGGGATTTCACAGCCCCAGCATTTT. Protein sequence: CATSAGGISQPQHF.

The CDR3 loop reads CASTYSLQGDGETQYF. CDR3 bases: TGTGCCAGCACCTACTCCTTACAGGGGGATGGGGAGACCCAGTACTTC. This chain links TRBV6-6 with TRBJ2-5, with 8 bases matching TRBD1. Germline trimming cut 7 bases from V and 5 bases from J; bases unmatched to any gene: 15. The CDR3 spans 16 residues. Germline CDR1 is MNHNY and CDR2 is SVGAGI (reference sequence).

The V call is TRBV5-1, the J call TRBJ2-5, with a weak D call TRBD1 (6 bases). V lost 5 bases and J 1 base, leaving 12 bases between the germline ends. Germline CDR1 and CDR2: SGHRS and YFSETQ. The length of the CDR3 is 14 residues. CDR3 coding DNA: TGCGCCAGCAGTTCACAGGGAGCCCAAGAGACCCAGTACTTC. Translating gives CASSSQGAQETQYF.

This chain joins TRBV6-5 and TRBJ1-2, with D possibly being TRBD1 (6 bases). In germline, CDR1 is MNHEY, CDR2 SVGAGI. This CDR3 spans 14 amino acids. Trimming shortened V by 2 bases and J by 5 bases, and 12 bases separated the two germline ends. CDR3 in amino acids: CASSYGARGYGYTF. The CDR3 nucleotides are TGTGCCAGCAGTTACGGTGCCAGGGGTTATGGCTACACCTTC.

The table lists this clone with a count of one. The DNA for the CDR3 is TGTGCCAGCAGCCCCCGACAGGGGGAAACAGATACGCAGTATTTT. It encodes CASSPRQGETDTQYF. V and J are TRBV5-4 and TRBJ2-3, with 9 bases identical to TRBD1. The CDR3 spans 15 residues. J was trimmed by 3 bases and V by 4 bases; bases with no gene match: 6. CDR1 and CDR2 from the germline V gene are SGHNT and YYREEE (reference sequence). The full variable domain, its missing parts supplied by reference TRBV5-4 and TRBJ2-3, is ETGVTQSPTHLIKTRGQQVTLRCSSQSGHNTVSWYQQALGQGPQFIFQYYREEENGRGNFPPRFSGLQFPNYSSELNVNALELDDSALYLCASSPRQGETDTQYFGPGTRLTVL.

This clone was seen many times. The chain carries TRBV23-1 and TRBJ2-7, with 8 bases that match TRBD1. TRBV23-1 belongs to the ORF category, with a function that is uncertain. J gave up 3 bases and V 3 bases, and 7 bases lay outside the gene matches. The CDR3 is 15 amino acids. The CDR3 spells CASSQEGQGDYEQYF. The CDR3, as DNA: TGCGCCAGCAGTCAGGAAGGACAGGGTGACTACGAGCAGTACTTC.

The chain combines TRBV5-6 with TRBJ2-1; 10 nucleotides match TRBD2. The CDR3 extends over 15 amino acids. CDR1 SGHDT and CDR2 YYEEEE come from the germline V gene. The J segment lost 3 bases and the V segment lost 6 bases, leaving 6 bases of the junction unmatched. CDR3 in DNA: TGTGCCAGCAACCGCCTAGCGGGGGACTACAATGAGCAGTTCTTC. Its protein is CASNRLAGDYNEQFF.

About this clone itself: The junction does not match germline at one end; this may be a read error. The genes are TRBV7-7 and TRBJ2-7, with 8 bases lining up with TRBD1. The CDR3 contains 14 residues. The germline gives CDR1 SSHAT, CDR2 FNYEAQ (reference sequence). CDR3 sequence reads: CASSLARGQGEQYF. The CDR3, as DNA: TGTGCTAGCAGCTTAGCCAGGGGGCAGGGGGAGCAGTACTTC.

This clone was counted only a few times. The rearrangement uses TRBV6-1 and TRBJ2-7; 7 nucleotides agree with TRBD1. Germline CDR1 reads MNHNS; CDR2 reads SASEGT. Trimming took 6 bases from V and 5 from J; bases not matched to a gene: 13. The length of the CDR3 is 15 residues. Here the CDR3 reads CASSPDREFLHEQYF. The CDR3 coding sequence is TGTGCCAGCAGCCCAGACAGGGAGTTCCTCCACGAGCAGTACTTC.

The chain has TRBV5-1 and TRBJ1-2, with TRBD1 identical over 8 bases. Germline CDR1 is SGHRS and CDR2 is YFSETQ. The length of the CDR3 is 17 residues. V trimming: 0 bases; J trimming: 8 bases; junction bases outside the gene matches: 15. This chain's CDR3 is CASSLEGQDAAQTGYTF. In DNA form, the CDR3 reads TGCGCCAGCAGCTTGGAGGGACAGGACGCCGCCCAGACCGGCTACACCTTC.

This clone was counted a single time. The CDR3: CASSQVGGYGYTF. The CDR3 DNA reads TGCGCCAGCAGCCAAGTCGGAGGCTATGGCTACACCTTC. This chain joins TRBV4-1 and TRBJ1-2, with no clear D. This CDR3 has 13 amino acids. The V and J ends lost 1 base and 4 bases respectively, with 7 bases between them. CDR1 is MGHRA and CDR2 is YSYEKL in the germline V gene.

The CDR3 nucleotides are TGTGCCAGCAGCTTACAAGCGGGTGGCACATACAATGAGCAGTTCTTC. Its protein product is CASSLQAGGTYNEQFF. The chain carries TRBV11-2 and TRBJ2-1; TRBD2 might be the D (6 bases). From germline, CDR1 is SGHAT and CDR2 FQNNGV. CDR3 size: 16 residues. The V end lost 2 bases, the J end lost 4 bases, and 15 bases lay between the germline ends.

The chain recombines TRBV30 with TRBJ2-5; TRBD2 agrees at 14 bases. This CDR3 spans 12 amino acids. Germline assignment: CDR1 GTSNPN and CDR2 SVGIG (reference sequence). Germline trimming cut 5 bases from V and 7 bases from J; bases unmatched to any gene: 0. CDR3 amino acids: CAWGTSGGTQYF. The CDR3 DNA is TGTGCCTGGGGGACTAGCGGGGGGACCCAGTACTTC.

The chain uses TRBV4-1 and TRBJ2-5, with D possibly being TRBD1 (6 bases). Deletions cut 1 base from V and 5 bases from J, with 14 bases between. Germline CDR1 reads MGHRA; CDR2 reads YSYEKL. The CDR3 runs 15 residues. The CDR3 region is CASSQGSLTGETQYF. DNA for the CDR3: TGCGCCAGCAGCCAAGGAAGTCTAACAGGGGAGACCCAGTACTTC.

The chain links TRBV29-1 to TRBJ2-3; D possibly corresponds to TRBD2 (5 bases). CDR1 is SQVTM and CDR2 is ANQGSEA in the germline V gene. V lost 1 base to trimming and J lost 4 bases, with 15 bases between them. CDR3 length equals 15 residues. CDR3 in DNA: TGCAGCGTTGAAGGCCTACTAGGCGTCGCAGATACGCAGTATTTT. Its translation is CSVEGLLGVADTQYF.